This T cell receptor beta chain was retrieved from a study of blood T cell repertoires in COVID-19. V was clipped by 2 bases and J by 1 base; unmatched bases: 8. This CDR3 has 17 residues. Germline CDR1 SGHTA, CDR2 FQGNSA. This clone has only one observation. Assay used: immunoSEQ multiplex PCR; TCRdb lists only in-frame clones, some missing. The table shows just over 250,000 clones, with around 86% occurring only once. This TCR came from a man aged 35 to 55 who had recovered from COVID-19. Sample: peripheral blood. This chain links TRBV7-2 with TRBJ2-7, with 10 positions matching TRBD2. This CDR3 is CASSLYLASGRSYEQYF. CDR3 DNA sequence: TGTGCCAGCAGCTTATATTTGGCTAGCGGGAGATCCTACGAGCAGTACTTC.